These 9 T cell receptor beta chains came from one sample sequenced in a study of blood T cell repertoires in COVID-19. Assay used: immunoSEQ multiplex PCR; TCRdb lists only in-frame clones, some missing. The top ten hold less than 2% of the sample, which has approximately 300,000 clones, around nine tenths seen once. Sequencing was performed on peripheral blood. The receptor set was obtained from a woman between 25 and 40 years old with COVID-19, enrolled during active disease.

This rearrangement joins TRBV6-6 to TRBJ2-1, with 9 bases that match TRBD1. J was trimmed by 6 bases and V by 5 bases; bases with no gene match: 8. CDR3 length equals 15 residues. CDR1 MNHNY and CDR2 SVGAGI come from the germline V gene (reference sequence). The chain's CDR3 is CASSTDRGFLNEQFF. The CDR3 region has the DNA TGTGCCAGCAGTACGGACAGGGGTTTCCTCAATGAGCAGTTCTTC.

The chain employs TRBV28 and TRBJ1-6; D not resolved. Germline V CDR1 and CDR2: MDHEN, SYDVKM. CDR3 length: 12 residues. V was shortened by 8 bases and J by 11 bases, with 13 bases between the two germline ends. In DNA, the CDR3 is TGTGCCAGCGAAGGGAGTCTCCCACCCCTCCACTTT. It yields the protein CASEGSLPPLHF. The whole variable domain, filled in from reference TRBV28 and TRBJ1-6, reads DVKVTQSSRYLVKRTGEKVFLECVQDMDHENMFWYRQDPGLGLRLIYFSYDVKMKEKGDIPEGYSVSREKKERFSLILESASTNQTSMYLCASEGSLPPLHFGNGTRLTVT.

The V call is TRBV7-2, the J call TRBJ2-1; 10 bases agree with TRBD2. Unmatched junction bases numbered 6, after V lost 0 bases and J lost 7 bases. This CDR3 contains 16 residues. Germline CDR1 reads SGHTA; CDR2 reads FQGNSA. The CDR3 DNA reads as TGTGCCAGCAGCTTAGCTGTGACTAGCGGGTCGAATGAGCAGTTCTTC. As protein: CASSLAVTSGSNEQFF.

This chain connects TRBV7-9 to TRBJ1-2; D is possibly TRBD1 (5 bases). The CDR3 covers 14 residues. Trimming left V 3 bases short and J 4 bases short, with 12 bases between. Germline CDR1 reads SEHNR; CDR2 reads FQNEAQ (reference sequence). The CDR3 is CASSFYDRPYGYTF. The CDR3 bases are TGTGCCAGCAGCTTCTACGACAGACCCTATGGCTACACCTTC.

This chain joins TRBV15 and TRBJ2-3; TRBD1 aligns across 8 bases. The CDR3 consists of 19 residues. Trimming at V came to 0 bases and at J to 4 bases, leaving 15 bases not matched to a gene. The V gene's germline CDR1 is LNHNV and CDR2 YYDKDF (reference sequence). The CDR3 spells CATSRDDRDRGLYADTQYF. For the CDR3, the DNA is TGTGCCACCAGCAGAGATGACCGCGACAGGGGTCTTTATGCAGATACGCAGTATTTT. Combining the CDR3 with reference TRBV15 and TRBJ2-3 gives the whole variable domain DAMVIQNPRYQVTQFGKPVTLSCSQTLNHNVMYWYQQKSSQAPKLLFHYYDKDFNNEADTPDNFQSRRPNTSFCFLDIRSPGLGDTAMYLCATSRDDRDRGLYADTQYFGPGTRLTVL.

The chain links TRBV4-1 to TRBJ2-7; the D gene is possibly TRBD1 (7 bases). The CDR3 is 19 amino acids. Germline-derived CDR1 and CDR2 are MGHRA and YSYEKL. V gave up 0 bases and J gave up 0 bases, with 21 bases separating them. CDR3 amino acids: CASSQEGGRGVSGSYEQYV. DNA of the CDR3: TGCGCCAGCAGCCAAGAAGGGGGCAGGGGGGTCTCCGGCTCCTACGAGCAGTACGTC.

This sequence joins TRBV19 and TRBJ1-5; D not resolved. This CDR3 contains 12 residues. CDR1 LNHDA and CDR2 SQIVND come from the germline V gene (reference sequence). V lost 1 base, J lost 9 bases, and 7 bases lay in between. CDR3 protein: CASSIGRGPQHF. CDR3 coding DNA: TGTGCCAGTAGTATAGGACGGGGGCCCCAGCATTTT.

V gene TRBV7-9 combines with J gene TRBJ1-6; 8 bases align to TRBD1. The CDR3 runs 15 residues. With 5 bases clipped from V and 3 bases from J, the junction kept 3 bases outside the gene matches. The germline CDR1 and CDR2 sequences are SEHNR and FQNEAQ (reference sequence). The CDR3 here is CASSIGTGYNSPLHF. CDR3 bases: TGTGCCAGCAGCATCGGGACAGGCTATAATTCACCCCTCCACTTT.

The J gene is TRBJ1-3, the V gene TRBV4-1, with 9 bases fitting TRBD1. There are 16 residues in the CDR3. The germline V gene encodes CDR1 MGHRA and CDR2 YSYEKL. J lost 4 bases, V lost 4 bases, and 8 bases had no gene match. CDR3 sequence: CASSRGTGPKGNTIYF. Written as DNA, the CDR3 is TGCGCCAGCAGCCGCGGGACAGGGCCTAAGGGAAACACCATATATTTT.